Detailed here is one T cell receptor (beta chain). Its antigen is as yet unknown. Germline lookup yields CDR1 SGHDN and CDR2 FVKESK. Germline trimming cut 0 bases from V and 2 bases from J; bases unmatched to any gene: 3. The CDR3 spans 17 residues. This record comes from a study of shared clonotypes between healthy human individuals. Study-wide points: For naive CD4 cells, roughly 5% of clonotypes were shared across a handful of donors.

Naivety among CD8 cells was defined by CD45RO negativity and positive CCR7 selection, thereby excluding terminally differentiated effector memory CD45RA+ cells. Profiled with immunoSEQ multiplex PCR; TCRdb holds only in-frame clones, not every one. This sample carries about 2,100,000 clones, under 95% of them seen once, and the ten largest clones take around 1.7%. This receptor was obtained from a man between 18 and 35 years old in good health. Some clones in this sample may be carry-over from other donors' samples. Sequencing used naive CD8+ T cells from PBMCs. V gene TRBV14 combines with J gene TRBJ1-3, with TRBD1 identical over 11 bases. CDR3 sequence: CASSQEGQGATGNTIYF. The CDR3 DNA sequence: TGTGCCAGCAGCCAAGAAGGACAGGGGGCTACTGGAAACACCATATATTTT.